This record covers a single TCR beta chain. The target antigen is unknown. A much larger clone lies a single base off, so this may be a read error. The CDR3 sequence is 15 residues long. CDR1 is SGDLS and CDR2 is YYNGEE in the germline V gene. This record belongs to a study of response to subunit inactivated influenza vaccine. Study conclusions and caveats: New T cells are recruited in small numbers by each seasonal influenza vaccination, according to the authors' suggestion.

TCRdb re-called the RT-PCR reads with MiXCR, one entry per CDR3 protein. The sample yields 450,000 to 700,000 distinct CDR3 sequences, 12% to 15% seen once. Sequences were derived from PBMCs from blood, sampled about 11 days after vaccination. The receptor's source is a man aged 45-65 years who received an inactivated influenza vaccine. The V and J genes are TRBV9 and TRBJ2-3; tentatively, D is TRBD1 or TRBD2 (5 bases each). This chain's CDR3 is CVSSVWGRGTDTQYF. The CDR3 DNA sequence: TGTGTCAGCAGCGTGTGGGGACGAGGCACAGATACGCAGTATTTT.